Below are 16 T cell receptor beta chains sequenced from a single sample in a study of T cells in Graves' hyperthyroidism and ophthalmopathy (dated by TCRdb to between 2018 and 2021). Libraries were made using multiplex PCR. The listed sequencing device is Illumina HiSeq 2000. The TCR beta CDR3 regions were amplified from RNA transcripts. The TCR CDR3 was subjected to a first round of RT-PCR using the HTBI primer set and the Qiagen OneStep RT-PCR kit. TCRdb applied fastp at Q25 and MiXCR to the public reads, then kept only in-frame beta chains. Every CDR3 protein is listed once, alongside the most common genes and DNA of its rows. Across this sample there are 620,000 or so distinct CDR3 sequences, with around 15% seen only once. The ten largest account for under 15% of the sample. The sample comprised blood. Receptors originate from a woman in her forties or fifties with Graves' ophthalmopathy.

This clonotype was seen a handful of times. V usage is TRBV27 and J usage is TRBJ2-7; 10 positions agree with TRBD2. The CDR3 loop spans 14 amino acids. With 6 bases clipped from V and 6 bases from J, the junction kept 8 bases outside the gene matches. CDR1 and CDR2 (germline): MNHEY, SMNVEV (reference sequence). The CDR3 sequence is CASSPAGGPAEQYF. The CDR3, as DNA: TGTGCCAGCAGCCCAGCGGGAGGGCCCGCCGAGCAGTACTTC.

This clonotype was seen a few times. The chain recombines TRBV7-8 with TRBJ2-3; TRBD1 might be the D (5 bases). CDR3 length equals 18 residues. Trimming removed 2 bases at V and 2 bases at J, with 20 bases between. Germline V lookup: CDR1 SGHVS, CDR2 FQNEAQ. For the CDR3, the DNA is TGTGCCAGCAGCTTATTTTCGAGGAGTGGTGGGGCCACAGATACGCAGTATTTT. Its protein product is CASSLFSRSGGATDTQYF.

The chain has TRBV29-1 and TRBJ2-1; 13 bases map to TRBD2. CDR3 length: 16 amino acids. The germline V gene encodes CDR1 SQVTM and CDR2 ANQGSEA. V lost 2 bases, J lost 3 bases, and 4 bases stayed unmatched. The CDR3 loop reads CSVEPGLAGIYNEQFF. CDR3 in DNA: TGCAGCGTTGAACCGGGACTAGCGGGGATCTACAATGAGCAGTTCTTC.

The sample holds many counts of this clonotype. This chain links TRBV11-2 with TRBJ2-1; TRBD2 agrees at 10 bases. Germline V lookup: CDR1 SGHAT, CDR2 FQNNGV. The CDR3 loop spans 16 amino acids. V gave up 3 bases and J gave up 7 bases; unmatched junction bases: 9. CDR3 loop: CASSFQAGGPVNEQFF. The CDR3 region has the DNA TGTGCCAGCAGCTTTCAAGCGGGAGGGCCGGTTAATGAGCAGTTCTTC. The full variable domain, completed using reference TRBV11-2 and TRBJ2-1, is EAGVAQSPRYKIIEKRQSVAFWCNPISGHATLYWYQQILGQGPKLLIQFQNNGVVDDSQLPKDRFSAERLKGVDSTLKIQPAKLEDSAVYLCASSFQAGGPVNEQFFGPGTRLTVL.

The rearrangement joins TRBV13 to TRBJ2-6; weak D call: TRBD1 (5 bases). Germline CDR1 PRHDT, CDR2 FYEKMQ (reference sequence). The ends were cut back, 0 bases at V and 4 bases at J, with 16 bases in the middle. The CDR3 has 18 residues. The CDR3 protein is CASSLGQGFVSGANVLTF. CDR3 DNA: TGTGCCAGCAGCTTAGGGCAGGGATTCGTCTCAGGGGCCAACGTCCTGACTTTC.

There are many counts of this clonotype. This chain links TRBV6-1 with TRBJ1-2; D perhaps matches TRBD1 (5 bases). Germline lookup yields CDR1 MNHNS and CDR2 SASEGT. This CDR3 comprises 14 residues. Trimming pared 8 bases from V and 10 bases from J, leaving 23 bases between. CDR3 nucleotides: TGTGCCAGCCTGGGGCGAGTAGGACGGGCGGCCTACACCTTC. It codes for CASLGRVGRAAYTF.

The chain carries TRBV29-1 and TRBJ1-3; TRBD1 might be the D (5 bases). The V end lost 5 bases, the J end lost 14 bases, and 19 bases lay between the germline ends. The CDR3 runs to 12 residues. Per germline, CDR1 SQVTM and CDR2 ANQGSEA. The CDR3 here is CSVTFWGNKLYF. CDR3 bases: TGCAGCGTTACCTTCTGGGGGAACAAGTTATATTTT.

The gene calls are TRBV2 and TRBJ2-1; D gene uncertain. This CDR3 spans 12 amino acids. V gave up 8 bases and J gave up 7 bases, with 12 bases separating them. From germline, CDR1 is SNHLY and CDR2 FYNNEI. The CDR3 region is CASVGSVNEQFF. DNA of the CDR3: TGTGCCAGCGTAGGCAGTGTTAATGAGCAGTTCTTC.

The chain recombines TRBV14 with TRBJ1-2, with 9 bases lining up with TRBD1. Per the germline V gene, CDR1 is SGHDN and CDR2 is FVKESK. The CDR3 spans 15 residues. V shed 5 bases and J 5 bases; nucleotides not matched to a gene: 9. CDR3 DNA sequence: TGTGCCAGCAGCGCCCGGGACAGGGATCGGTATGGCTACACCTTC. It codes for CASSARDRDRYGYTF.

The sample holds a few counts of this clonotype. The genes are TRBV5-8 and TRBJ2-1, with D possibly TRBD1 on 6 matching bases. Looked up from germline, CDR1 is SGHTS and CDR2 is YDEGEE. V was shortened by 2 bases and J by 1 base, with 13 bases between the two germline ends. This CDR3 region has 16 residues. The CDR3 protein is CASSFSQGRSYNEQFF. For the CDR3, the DNA is TGTGCCAGCAGCTTTTCACAGGGACGATCCTACAATGAGCAGTTCTTC.

The CDR3: CASIPYRGLATYNEQFF. In DNA, the CDR3 is TGTGCCAGCATTCCCTACCGCGGGCTAGCAACCTACAATGAGCAGTTCTTC. This chain connects TRBV2 to TRBJ2-1, with D perhaps TRBD2 (5 bases). V gave up 7 bases and J gave up 2 bases, with 21 bases separating them. There are 17 residues in the CDR3. Germline loops: CDR1 SNHLY, CDR2 FYNNEI.

This clonotype was seen at least ten times. This rearrangement joins TRBV12-3 or TRBV12-4 to TRBJ1-5; D may be TRBD1 (5 bases). The CDR3 runs to 14 residues. Trimming removed 5 bases at V and 7 bases at J, with 15 bases between. CDR3 sequence (DNA): TGTGCCAGCAGTCTCAGGGCCGCGGGGCAGCCCCAGCATTTT. Amino acids: CASSLRAAGQPQHF.

This clonotype occurred many times. V and J are TRBV9 and TRBJ1-2; maybe TRBD1 (6 bases). V was pared by 0 bases and J by 4 bases, with 10 bases between. CDR1 is SGDLS, CDR2 YYNGEE, per germline. This CDR3 is built from 14 residues. CDR3 loop: CASSVERGAYGYTF. The CDR3 DNA follows: TGTGCCAGCAGCGTAGAGCGGGGGGCCTATGGCTACACCTTC.

The chain is built from TRBV6-2 or TRBV6-3 and TRBJ1-3; D gene uncertain. The CDR3 is 18 amino acids. Trimming cost V 7 bases and J 0 bases, with 22 bases left between them. CDR1 and CDR2 (germline): MNHEY, SVGEGT. The CDR3 region is CASNIPRPGWYSGNTIYF. As DNA, the CDR3 is TGTGCCAGCAATATACCTCGCCCCGGGTGGTACTCTGGAAACACCATATATTTT.

This chain connects TRBV11-2 to TRBJ1-3; D is unresolved. Germline CDR1 is SGHAT and CDR2 is FQNNGV. V shed 0 bases and J shed 4 bases, with 16 bases lying between them. This CDR3 contains 17 residues. The CDR3 here is CASSLELAVREGNTIYF. The CDR3 DNA reads as TGTGCCAGCAGCTTAGAATTGGCCGTCCGGGAAGGAAACACCATATATTTT.

This clonotype was recorded a few times. V is TRBV6-5 and J is TRBJ2-7; D may be TRBD1 (5 bases). CDR1 MNHEY and CDR2 SVGAGI come from the germline V gene. The ends were cut back, 0 bases at V and 5 bases at J, with 20 bases in the middle. CDR3 length: 17 residues. CDR3: CASSYSWRITKGNEQYF. The CDR3, as DNA: TGTGCCAGCAGTTACTCCTGGCGAATTACTAAGGGGAACGAGCAGTACTTC.